The present T cell receptor (beta chain) was sequenced within a study of metastatic and nonmetastatic thyroid tumors. Overall study: It was across blood and tumor or nodule tissue from malignant and benign thyroid patients that repertoires were compared.

As handled by the study authors: Clinicopathological groups of papillary thyroid cancer showed CDR3 differences that were used to build a distant-metastasis classifier. MiXCR re-clonotyped the PCR reads for TCRdb. These V and J calls originate from TCRdb's pipeline instead of the authors' own analysis. The repertoire holds 30,000 to 35,000 clones, with roughly 30% as singletons. No treatment had been given to any patient before thyroid surgery. This clone was seen just once. Trimming pared 4 bases from V and 3 bases from J, leaving 19 bases between. The CDR3 runs 16 residues. CDR1 is SGHNT, CDR2 YENEEA, per germline.

This chain links TRBV11-3 with TRBJ2-7; tentative D call: TRBD2 (6 bases). Sequencing was carried out using blood. The sequence was collected from a female donor with papillary thyroid cancer or a benign thyroid nodule (not recorded which). Some clones in this sample may be carry-over from other donors' samples. This CDR3 reads CASSSRDSPFVYEQYF. The CDR3 DNA reads TGTGCCAGCAGCTCCAGGGACTCTCCTTTTGTCTACGAGCAGTACTTC.